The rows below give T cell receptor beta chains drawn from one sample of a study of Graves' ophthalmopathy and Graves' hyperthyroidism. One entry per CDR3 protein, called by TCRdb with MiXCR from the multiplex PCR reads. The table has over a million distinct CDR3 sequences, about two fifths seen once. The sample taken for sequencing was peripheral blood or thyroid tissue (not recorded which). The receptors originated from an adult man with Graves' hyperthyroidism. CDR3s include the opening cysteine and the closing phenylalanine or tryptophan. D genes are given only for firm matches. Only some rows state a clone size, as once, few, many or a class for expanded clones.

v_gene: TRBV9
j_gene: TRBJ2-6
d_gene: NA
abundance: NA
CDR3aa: CASSARAGAHVLTF
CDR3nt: TGTGCCAGCAGCGCAAGAGCCGGGGCCCACGTCCTGACTTTC

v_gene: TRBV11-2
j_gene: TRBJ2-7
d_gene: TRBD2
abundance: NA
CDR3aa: CASRSPSGGRSAYEQYF
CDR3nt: TGTGCCAGCAGATCCCCATCGGGGGGGAGGAGTGCCTACGAGCAGTACTTC

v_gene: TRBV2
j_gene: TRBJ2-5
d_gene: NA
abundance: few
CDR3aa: CASTATGLGETQYF
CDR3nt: TGTGCCAGCACCGCAACAGGGTTGGGGGAGACCCAGTACTTC

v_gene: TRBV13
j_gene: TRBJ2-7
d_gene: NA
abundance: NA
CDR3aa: CASSLSLARGEQYF
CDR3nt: TGTGCCAGCAGCTTAAGTTTGGCCCGCGGCGAGCAGTACTTC

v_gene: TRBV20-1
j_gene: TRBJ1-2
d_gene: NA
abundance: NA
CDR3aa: CSVLDPGGTRGYTF
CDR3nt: TGCAGTGTACTAGACCCCGGGGGGACGCGTGGCTACACCTTC

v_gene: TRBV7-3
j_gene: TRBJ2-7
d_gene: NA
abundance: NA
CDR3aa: CASGQVGSSYEQYF
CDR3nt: TGCGCCAGCGGCCAAGTGGGTAGCTCCTACGAGCAGTACTTC

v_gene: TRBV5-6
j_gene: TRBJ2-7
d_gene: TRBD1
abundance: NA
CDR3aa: CASSLERTGVSYEQYF
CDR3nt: TGTGCCAGCAGCTTGGAGAGGACAGGGGTCTCCTACGAGCAGTACTTC

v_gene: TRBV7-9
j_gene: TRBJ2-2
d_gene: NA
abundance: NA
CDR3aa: CASSSYRATGTSRPGELFF
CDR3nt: TGTGCCAGCAGCTCATACAGAGCAACCGGGACCAGTCGCCCCGGGGAGCTGTTTTTT

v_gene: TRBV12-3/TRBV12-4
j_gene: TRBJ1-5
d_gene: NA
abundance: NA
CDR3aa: CASRGTRGLVGNQPQHF
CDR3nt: TGTGCCAGCAGGGGGACGAGGGGCTTAGTTGGCAATCAGCCCCAGCATTTT

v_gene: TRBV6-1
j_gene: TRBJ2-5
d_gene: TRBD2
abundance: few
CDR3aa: CASSRSGGQGETQYF
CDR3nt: TGTGCCAGCAGTAGAAGCGGGGGCCAGGGAGAGACCCAGTACTTC

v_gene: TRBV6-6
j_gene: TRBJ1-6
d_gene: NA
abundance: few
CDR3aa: CASWGQGYNSPLHF
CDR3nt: TGTGCCAGCTGGGGCCAGGGATATAATTCACCCCTCCACTTT

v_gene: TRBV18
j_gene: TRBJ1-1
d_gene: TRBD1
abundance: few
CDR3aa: CASSPIRGGNTEAFF
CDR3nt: TGTGCCAGCTCCCCCATCCGAGGGGGCAACACTGAAGCTTTCTTT

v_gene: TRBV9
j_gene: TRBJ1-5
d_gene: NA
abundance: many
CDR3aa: CASSVEVELGGNQPQHF
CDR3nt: TGTGCCAGCAGCGTAGAAGTCGAATTGGGTGGCAATCAGCCCCAGCATTTT

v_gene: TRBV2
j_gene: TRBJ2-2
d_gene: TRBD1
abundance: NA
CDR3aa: CASRDRTNTGELFF
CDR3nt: TGTGCCAGTAGGGACAGGACGAACACCGGGGAGCTGTTTTTT

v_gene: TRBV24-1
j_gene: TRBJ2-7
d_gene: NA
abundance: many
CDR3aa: CATSVGYEQYF
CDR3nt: TGTGCCACCAGTGTCGGGTACGAGCAGTACTTC

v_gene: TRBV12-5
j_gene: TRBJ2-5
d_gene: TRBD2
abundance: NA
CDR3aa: CASGPAGLAGEGETQYF
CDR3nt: TGTGCTAGTGGTCCAGCGGGACTAGCGGGAGAAGGCGAGACCCAGTACTTC

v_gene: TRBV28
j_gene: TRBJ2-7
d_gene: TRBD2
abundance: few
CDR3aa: CASTGLAGSYEQYF
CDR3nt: TGTGCCAGCACAGGACTAGCGGGTTCCTACGAGCAGTACTTC

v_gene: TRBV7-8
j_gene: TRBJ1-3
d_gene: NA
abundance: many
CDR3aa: CASSNRDISGNTIYF
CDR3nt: TGTGCCAGCAGCAACCGGGACATCTCTGGAAACACCATATATTTT

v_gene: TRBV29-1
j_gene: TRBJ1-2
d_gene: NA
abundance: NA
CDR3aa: CSVDGGAARGYTF
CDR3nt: TGCAGCGTAGATGGGGGGGCTGCTCGTGGCTACACCTTC

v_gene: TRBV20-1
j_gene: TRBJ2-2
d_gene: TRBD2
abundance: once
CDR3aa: CSAQGLAGGPGGELLF
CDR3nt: TGCAGTGCTCAGGGACTAGCGGGGGGGCCTGGCGGGGAGCTGCTTTTT

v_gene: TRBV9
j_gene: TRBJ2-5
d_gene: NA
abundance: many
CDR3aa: CASSPWTTQETQYF
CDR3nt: TGTGCCAGCAGCCCTTGGACTACCCAAGAGACCCAGTACTTC

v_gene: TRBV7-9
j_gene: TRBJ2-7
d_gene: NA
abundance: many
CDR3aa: CASSLGTTGEQYF
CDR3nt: TGTGCCAGCAGCTTAGGGACAACGGGCGAGCAGTACTTC